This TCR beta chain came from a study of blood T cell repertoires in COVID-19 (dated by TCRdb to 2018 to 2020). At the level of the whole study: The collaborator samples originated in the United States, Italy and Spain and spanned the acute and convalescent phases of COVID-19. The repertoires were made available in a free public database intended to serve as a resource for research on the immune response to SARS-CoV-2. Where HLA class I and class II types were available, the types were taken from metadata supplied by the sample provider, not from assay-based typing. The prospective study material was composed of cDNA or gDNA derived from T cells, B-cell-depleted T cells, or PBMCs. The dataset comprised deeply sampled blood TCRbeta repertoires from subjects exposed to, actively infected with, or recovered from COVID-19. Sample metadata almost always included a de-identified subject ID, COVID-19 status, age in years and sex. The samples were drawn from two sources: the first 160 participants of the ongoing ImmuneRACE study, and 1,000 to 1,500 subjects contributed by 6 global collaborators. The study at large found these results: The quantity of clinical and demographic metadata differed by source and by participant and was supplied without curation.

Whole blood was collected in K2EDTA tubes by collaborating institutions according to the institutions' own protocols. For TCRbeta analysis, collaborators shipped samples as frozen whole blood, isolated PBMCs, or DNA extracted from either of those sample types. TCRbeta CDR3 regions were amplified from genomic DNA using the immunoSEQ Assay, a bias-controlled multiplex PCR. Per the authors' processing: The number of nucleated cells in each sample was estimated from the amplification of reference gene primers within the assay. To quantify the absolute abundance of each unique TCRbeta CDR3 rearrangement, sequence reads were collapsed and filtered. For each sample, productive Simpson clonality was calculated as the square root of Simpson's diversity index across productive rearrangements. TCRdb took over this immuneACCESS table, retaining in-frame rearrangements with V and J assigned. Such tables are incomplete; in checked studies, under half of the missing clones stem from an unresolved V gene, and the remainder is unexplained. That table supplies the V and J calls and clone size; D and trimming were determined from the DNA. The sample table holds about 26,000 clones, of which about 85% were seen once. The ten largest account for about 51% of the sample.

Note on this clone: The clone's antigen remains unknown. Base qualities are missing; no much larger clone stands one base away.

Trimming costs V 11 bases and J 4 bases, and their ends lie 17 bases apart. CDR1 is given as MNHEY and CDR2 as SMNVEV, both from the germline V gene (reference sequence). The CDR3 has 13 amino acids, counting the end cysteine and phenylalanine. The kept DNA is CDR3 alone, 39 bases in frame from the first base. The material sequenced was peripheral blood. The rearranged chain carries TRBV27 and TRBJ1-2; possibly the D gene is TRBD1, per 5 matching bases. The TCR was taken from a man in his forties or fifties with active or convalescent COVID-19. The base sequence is TGTGCCGTAAGGAGTATAGGGGCCTATGGCTACACCTTC. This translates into CAVRSIGAYGYTF.